One and the same sample provided the 23 T cell receptor beta chains below, sequenced in a study of blood T cell repertoires in COVID-19. The protocol was immunoSEQ multiplex PCR, while the TCRdb copy is restricted to in-frame clones and leaves out a portion. The sample lists approximately 170,000 clones, just under 85% occurring once. Sequenced input: peripheral blood. These receptor sequences come from a man aged 40-55 years who had recovered from COVID-19.

This clone was observed once. This chain links TRBV27 with TRBJ2-3, with D unclear. Germline CDR1 is MNHEY and CDR2 is SMNVEV (reference sequence). The germline V and J ends were trimmed by 2 bases and 0 bases, with 6 bases remaining between them. The CDR3 has 14 amino acids. The CDR3 loop is CASSLAVSTDTQYF. The DNA for the CDR3 is TGTGCCAGCAGTTTAGCGGTTAGCACAGATACGCAGTATTTT.

This rearrangement joins TRBV19 to TRBJ1-1; D gene uncertain. CDR1 is LNHDA, CDR2 SQIVND, per germline (reference sequence). The CDR3 contains 13 residues. Trimming shortened V by 1 base and J by 1 base, and 4 bases separated the two germline ends. CDR3 region: CASSIARNTEAFF. CDR3 nucleotide sequence: TGTGCCAGTAGTATAGCCAGGAACACTGAAGCTTTCTTT.

The CDR3, as DNA: TGTGCCAGCAGCTCCCGGACAGGGGGCCATTTCGAGACCCAGTACTTC. It codes for CASSSRTGGHFETQYF. This chain links TRBV7-2 with TRBJ2-5; TRBD1 matches at 11 bases. CDR1 SGHTA and CDR2 FQGNSA come from the germline V gene. The CDR3 covers 16 residues. V lost 4 bases to trimming and J lost 5 bases; unmatched junction nucleotides: 9.

The chain employs TRBV18 and TRBJ2-1; 13 bases align to TRBD2. CDR1 KGHSH and CDR2 LQKENI come from the germline V gene. This CDR3 has 15 amino acids. With 0 bases clipped from V and 7 bases from J, the junction kept 0 bases outside the gene matches. The CDR3 coding sequence is TGTGCCAGCTCACCACCGACTAGCGGGAGGAATGAGCAGTTCTTC. Residues: CASSPPTSGRNEQFF.

The genes are TRBV13 and TRBJ2-1; D possibly corresponds to TRBD1 (5 bases). Trimming stripped 5 bases from V and 5 bases from J, with 16 bases between. From germline, CDR1 is PRHDT and CDR2 FYEKMQ (reference sequence). The CDR3 spans 15 residues. DNA for the CDR3: TGTGCCAGCAGCCCGCGACAGATTCCGAACAATGAGCAGTTCTTC. This sequence encodes CASSPRQIPNNEQFF.

The gene calls are TRBV6-5 and TRBJ2-3; D might be TRBD2 (6 bases). V was cut by 7 bases and J by 4 bases, with 15 bases left in between. From germline, CDR1 is MNHEY and CDR2 SVGAGI. There are 14 residues in the CDR3. The CDR3 DNA reads as TGTGCCAGCACCACCTGGGGGGACCCAGATACGCAGTATTTT. This codes for CASTTWGDPDTQYF.

The chain uses TRBV7-6 and TRBJ2-7; D not resolved. Germline-derived CDR1 and CDR2 are SGHVS and FNYEAQ. The CDR3 has 12 residues. The V gene lost 4 bases and the J gene lost 3 bases, with 7 bases spanning the gap. The DNA of the CDR3 is TGTGCCAGCAGCTCCCCGGGCTACGAGCAGTACTTC. This translates into CASSSPGYEQYF.

The gene calls are TRBV6-5 and TRBJ2-2; the D gene is possibly TRBD1 (6 bases). The V end was cut by 1 base, the J end by 6 bases, with 9 bases between. Germline CDR1 MNHEY, CDR2 SVGAGI. The CDR3 spans 14 residues. CDR3 DNA: TGTGCCAGCAGTTACTTAAGACAGGCCGGGGAGCTGTTTTTT. Translated, it gives CASSYLRQAGELFF.

J is TRBJ2-1 and V is TRBV6-1; 9 nucleotides line up with TRBD2. This CDR3 is 15 amino acids long. V lost 2 bases to trimming and J lost 6 bases; unmatched junction nucleotides: 5. Per the germline V gene, CDR1 is MNHNS and CDR2 is SASEGT. CDR3 coding DNA: TGTGCCAGCAGTGAATCTAGCGGGACGGGCAATGAGCAGTTCTTC. Amino acid sequence: CASSESSGTGNEQFF.

The gene calls are TRBV7-8 and TRBJ2-3; TRBD2 matches 14 bases. The trim removed 5 bases at V and 1 base at J, leaving 5 bases unmatched. Germline V gives CDR1 SGHVS, CDR2 FQNEAQ. The CDR3 is made up of 17 amino acids. The CDR3 DNA reads as TGTGCCAGCAGCGCGACTAGCGGGAGGGCCGGCACAGATACGCAGTATTTT. It yields the protein CASSATSGRAGTDTQYF.

This sequence joins TRBV11-3 and TRBJ1-2; tentative D call: TRBD1 (6 bases). CDR1 SGHNT and CDR2 YENEEA come from the germline V gene. The CDR3 contains 13 residues. V gave up 5 bases and J gave up 4 bases, with 11 bases separating them. The CDR3 coding sequence is TGTGCCAGCAGCCACAGGGCTCGCTATGGCTACACCTTC. Amino acids: CASSHRARYGYTF.

The CDR3 DNA sequence: TGTGCCAGCAGTTACTGGGGGGGAATCATCTCCTACAATGAGCAGTTCTTC. Protein: CASSYWGGIISYNEQFF. The chain couples TRBV6-2 or TRBV6-3 to TRBJ2-1; 7 positions agree with TRBD2. Germline CDR1 is MNHEY and CDR2 is SVGEGT. This CDR3 is built from 17 residues. With V trimmed by 1 base and J by 0 bases, 6 bases remained unmatched.

The chain employs TRBV6-5 and TRBJ2-5; possible D gene TRBD2, 6 bases. This CDR3 has 13 residues. V gave up 6 bases and J gave up 2 bases, with 10 bases separating them. CDR1 is MNHEY and CDR2 is SVGAGI in the germline V gene. The CDR3 bases are TGTGCCAGCAGGGAGGGGACTCAAGAGACCCAGTACTTC. This gives the protein CASREGTQETQYF.

V usage is TRBV28 and J usage is TRBJ2-4, with 9 positions matching TRBD2. CDR1 and CDR2 from the germline V gene are MDHEN and SYDVKM. This CDR3 has 11 residues. The V and J ends lost 11 bases and 7 bases, in that order; junction bases with no gene match: 3. The CDR3 is CARGGGNIQYF. DNA for the CDR3: TGTGCCCGCGGGGGGGGGAACATTCAGTACTTC.

The chain has TRBV10-3 and TRBJ2-7; D possibly corresponds to TRBD1 (7 bases). Trimming shortened V by 4 bases and J by 0 bases, and 13 bases separated the two germline ends. The CDR3 contains 15 residues. From germline, CDR1 is ENHRY and CDR2 SYGVKD. CDR3 region: CAISGGDSSSYEQYF. The CDR3 nucleotides read TGTGCCATCAGTGGGGGGGACAGTAGCTCCTACGAGCAGTACTTC.

This clone was seen a few times. J is TRBJ1-1 and V is TRBV5-1; 10 bases map to TRBD1. The length of the CDR3 is 18 residues. The V gene end was trimmed by 4 bases and the J gene end by 0 bases; junction bases not matched to a gene: 12. CDR1 and CDR2 from the germline V gene are SGHRS and YFSETQ. The CDR3 loop is CASSPRRDRGGMNTEAFF. The DNA for the CDR3 is TGCGCCAGCAGCCCGAGGAGGGACAGGGGCGGCATGAACACTGAAGCTTTCTTT.

V gene TRBV5-1 combines with J gene TRBJ1-3, with D hard to call. V was shortened by 0 bases and J by 1 base, with 11 bases between the two germline ends. The CDR3 has 16 amino acids. In germline, CDR1 is SGHRS, CDR2 YFSETQ. The CDR3 spells CASSLGTLQSGNTIYF. The DNA of the CDR3 is TGCGCCAGCAGCTTGGGAACCCTCCAGTCTGGAAACACCATATATTTT.

This clone was observed a few times. The chain recombines TRBV20-1 with TRBJ1-2, with D unresolved. Trimming took off 5 bases at V and 4 bases at J, with 8 bases between the two ends. CDR1 DFQATT and CDR2 SNEGSKA come from the germline V gene (reference sequence). This CDR3 is built from 11 residues. CDR3 in DNA: TGCAGTGCTTTCGATAGCTATGGCTACACCTTC. Translating gives CSAFDSYGYTF.

The chain combines TRBV7-2 with TRBJ2-2, with 10 bases identical to TRBD2. Germline CDR1 SGHTA, CDR2 FQGNSA. V shed 5 bases, J shed 5 bases, and the junction held 8 bases outside the gene matches. The CDR3 loop spans 16 amino acids. CDR3 in DNA: TGTGCCAGCAGCAGAAGCGGGGGGGCCCGAACCGGGGAGCTGTTTTTT. Translated: CASSRSGGARTGELFF.

Here the CDR3 DNA reads TGTGCCAGCAGATCGGACTCCGGAAGGTATGGCTACACCTTC. Translating it yields CASRSDSGRYGYTF. The chain joins TRBV6-6 to TRBJ1-2; D unresolved. The CDR3 contains 14 residues. The germline V gene has CDR1 MNHNY and CDR2 SVGAGI (reference sequence). V was trimmed by 6 bases and J by 5 bases, leaving 16 bases between them.

This chain links TRBV11-3 with TRBJ2-5; 7 bases fit TRBD2. The CDR3 has 18 amino acids. The V segment lost 5 bases and the J segment 2 bases; nucleotides outside the gene matches: 17. The germline gives CDR1 SGHNT, CDR2 YENEEA. CDR3 DNA sequence: TGTGCCAGCAGCCCCGGACTAGTTGGTAGGATCGGTCAAGAGACCCAGTACTTC. This codes for CASSPGLVGRIGQETQYF.

The count of this clone is one. The chain has TRBV5-1 and TRBJ2-2, with TRBD1 identical over 7 bases. CDR1 SGHRS and CDR2 YFSETQ come from the germline V gene. V shed 4 bases, J shed 4 bases, and the junction held 7 bases outside the gene matches. The CDR3 runs to 15 residues. CDR3 DNA sequence: TGCGCCAGCAGCCCTAGACAGGGAAGCACCGGGGAGCTGTTTTTT. This codes for CASSPRQGSTGELFF.

The V and J genes are TRBV28 and TRBJ2-1; D not resolved. CDR1 and CDR2 from the germline V gene are MDHEN and SYDVKM. V lost 7 bases to trimming and J lost 0 bases, with 4 bases between them. CDR3 size: 12 residues. The CDR3 nucleotides read TGTGCCAGCATGAGCTCCTACAATGAGCAGTTCTTC. Translated, it gives CASMSSYNEQFF. The full variable domain, in which reference TRBV28 and TRBJ2-1 provide the parts outside the CDR3, is DVKVTQSSRYLVKRTGEKVFLECVQDMDHENMFWYRQDPGLGLRLIYFSYDVKMKEKGDIPEGYSVSREKKERFSLILESASTNQTSMYLCASMSSYNEQFFGPGTRLTVL.